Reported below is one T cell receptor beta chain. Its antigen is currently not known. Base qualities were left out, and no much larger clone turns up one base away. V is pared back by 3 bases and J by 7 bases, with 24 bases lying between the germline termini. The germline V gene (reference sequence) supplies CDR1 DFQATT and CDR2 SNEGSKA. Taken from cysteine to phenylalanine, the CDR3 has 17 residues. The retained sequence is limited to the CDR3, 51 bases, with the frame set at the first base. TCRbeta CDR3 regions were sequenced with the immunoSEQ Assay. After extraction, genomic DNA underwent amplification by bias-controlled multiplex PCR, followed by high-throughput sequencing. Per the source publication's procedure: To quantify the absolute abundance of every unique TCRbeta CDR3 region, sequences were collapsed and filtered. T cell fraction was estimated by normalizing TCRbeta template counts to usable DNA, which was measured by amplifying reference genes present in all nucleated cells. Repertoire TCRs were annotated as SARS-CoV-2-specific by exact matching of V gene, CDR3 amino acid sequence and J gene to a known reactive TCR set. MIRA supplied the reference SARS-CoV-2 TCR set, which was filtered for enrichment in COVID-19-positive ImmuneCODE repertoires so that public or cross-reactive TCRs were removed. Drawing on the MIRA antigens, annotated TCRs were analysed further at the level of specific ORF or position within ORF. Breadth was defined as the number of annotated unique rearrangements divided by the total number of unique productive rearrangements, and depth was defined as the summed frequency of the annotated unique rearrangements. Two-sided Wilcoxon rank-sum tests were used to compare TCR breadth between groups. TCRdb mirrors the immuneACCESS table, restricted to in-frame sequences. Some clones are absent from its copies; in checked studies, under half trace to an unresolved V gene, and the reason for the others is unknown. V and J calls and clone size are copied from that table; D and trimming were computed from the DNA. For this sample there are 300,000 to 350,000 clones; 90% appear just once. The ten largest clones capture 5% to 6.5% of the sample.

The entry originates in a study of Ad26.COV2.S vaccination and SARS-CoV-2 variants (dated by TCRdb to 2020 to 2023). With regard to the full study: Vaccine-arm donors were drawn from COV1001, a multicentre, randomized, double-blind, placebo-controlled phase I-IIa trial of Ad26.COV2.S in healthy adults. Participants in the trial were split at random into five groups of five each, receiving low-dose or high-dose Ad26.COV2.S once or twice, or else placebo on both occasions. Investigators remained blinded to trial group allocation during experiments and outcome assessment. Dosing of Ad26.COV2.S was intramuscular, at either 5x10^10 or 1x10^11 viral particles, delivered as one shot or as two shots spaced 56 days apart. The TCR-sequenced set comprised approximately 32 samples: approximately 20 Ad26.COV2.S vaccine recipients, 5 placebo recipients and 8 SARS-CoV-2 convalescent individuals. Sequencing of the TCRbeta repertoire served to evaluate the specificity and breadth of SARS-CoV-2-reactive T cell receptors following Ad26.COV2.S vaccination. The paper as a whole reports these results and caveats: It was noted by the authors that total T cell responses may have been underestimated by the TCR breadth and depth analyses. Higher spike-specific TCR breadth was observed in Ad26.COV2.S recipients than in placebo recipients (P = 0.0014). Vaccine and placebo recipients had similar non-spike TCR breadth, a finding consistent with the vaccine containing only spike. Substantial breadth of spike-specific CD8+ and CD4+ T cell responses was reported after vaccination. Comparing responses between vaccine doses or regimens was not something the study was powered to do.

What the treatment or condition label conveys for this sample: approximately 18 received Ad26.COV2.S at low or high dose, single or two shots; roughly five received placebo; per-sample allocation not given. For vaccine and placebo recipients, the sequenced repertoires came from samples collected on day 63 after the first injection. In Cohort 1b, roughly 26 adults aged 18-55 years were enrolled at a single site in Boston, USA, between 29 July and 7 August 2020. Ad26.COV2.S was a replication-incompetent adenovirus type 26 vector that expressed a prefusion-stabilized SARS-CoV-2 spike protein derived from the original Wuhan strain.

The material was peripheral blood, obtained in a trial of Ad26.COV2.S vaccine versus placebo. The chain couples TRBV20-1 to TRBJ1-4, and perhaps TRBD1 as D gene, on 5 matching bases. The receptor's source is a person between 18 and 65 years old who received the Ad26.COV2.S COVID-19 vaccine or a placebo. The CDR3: CSASRSRWGFGGEKLFF. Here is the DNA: TGCAGTGCTAGTCGTTCTAGGTGGGGGTTTGGAGGTGAAAAACTGTTTTTT.